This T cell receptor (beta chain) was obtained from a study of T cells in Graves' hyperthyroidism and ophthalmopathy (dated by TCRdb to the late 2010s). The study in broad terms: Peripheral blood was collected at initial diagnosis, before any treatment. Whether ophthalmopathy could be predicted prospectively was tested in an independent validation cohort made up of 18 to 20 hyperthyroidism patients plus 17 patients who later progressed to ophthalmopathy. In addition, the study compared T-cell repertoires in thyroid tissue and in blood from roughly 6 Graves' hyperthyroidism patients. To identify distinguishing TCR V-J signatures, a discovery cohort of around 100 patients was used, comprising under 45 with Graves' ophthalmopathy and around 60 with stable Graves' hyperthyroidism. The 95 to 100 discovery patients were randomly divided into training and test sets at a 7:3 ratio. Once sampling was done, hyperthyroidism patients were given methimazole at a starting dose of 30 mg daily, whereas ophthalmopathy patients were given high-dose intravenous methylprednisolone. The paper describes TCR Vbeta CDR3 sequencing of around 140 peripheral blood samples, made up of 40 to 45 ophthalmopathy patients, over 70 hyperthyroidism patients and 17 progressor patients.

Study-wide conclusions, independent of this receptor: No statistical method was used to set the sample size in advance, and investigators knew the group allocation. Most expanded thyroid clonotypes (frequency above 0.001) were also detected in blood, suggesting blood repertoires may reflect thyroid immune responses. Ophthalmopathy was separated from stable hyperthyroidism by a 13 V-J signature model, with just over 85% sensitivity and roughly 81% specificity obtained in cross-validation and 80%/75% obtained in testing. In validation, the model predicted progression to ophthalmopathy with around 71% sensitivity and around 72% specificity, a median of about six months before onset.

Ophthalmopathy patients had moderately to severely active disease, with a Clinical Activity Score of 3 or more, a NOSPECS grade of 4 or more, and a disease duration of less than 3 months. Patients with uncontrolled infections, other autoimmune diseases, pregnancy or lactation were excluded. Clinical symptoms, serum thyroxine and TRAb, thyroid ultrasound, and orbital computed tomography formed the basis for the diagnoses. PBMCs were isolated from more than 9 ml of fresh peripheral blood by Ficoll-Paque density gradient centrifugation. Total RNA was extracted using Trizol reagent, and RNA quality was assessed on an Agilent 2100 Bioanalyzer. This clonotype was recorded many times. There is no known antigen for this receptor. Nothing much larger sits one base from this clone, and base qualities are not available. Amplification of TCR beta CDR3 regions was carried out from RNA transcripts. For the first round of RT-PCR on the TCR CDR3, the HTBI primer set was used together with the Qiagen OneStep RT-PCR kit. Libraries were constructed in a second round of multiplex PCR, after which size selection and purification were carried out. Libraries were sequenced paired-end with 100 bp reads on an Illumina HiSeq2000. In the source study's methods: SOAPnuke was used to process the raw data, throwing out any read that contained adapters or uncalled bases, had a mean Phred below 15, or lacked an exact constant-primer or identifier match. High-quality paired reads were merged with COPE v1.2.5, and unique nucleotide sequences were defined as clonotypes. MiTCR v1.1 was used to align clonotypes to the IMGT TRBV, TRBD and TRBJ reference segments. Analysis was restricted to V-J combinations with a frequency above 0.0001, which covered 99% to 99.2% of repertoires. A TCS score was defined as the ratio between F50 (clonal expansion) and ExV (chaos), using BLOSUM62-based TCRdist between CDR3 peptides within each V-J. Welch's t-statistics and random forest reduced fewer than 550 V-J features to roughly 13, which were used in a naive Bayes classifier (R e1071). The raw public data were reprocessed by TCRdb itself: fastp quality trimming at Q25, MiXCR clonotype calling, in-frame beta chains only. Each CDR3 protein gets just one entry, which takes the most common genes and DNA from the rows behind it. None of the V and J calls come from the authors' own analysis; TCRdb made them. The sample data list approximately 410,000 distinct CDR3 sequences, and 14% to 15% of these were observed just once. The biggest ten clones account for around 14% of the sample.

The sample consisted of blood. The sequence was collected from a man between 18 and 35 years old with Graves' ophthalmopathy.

In nucleotide form, the sequence is TGTGCCAGCAGCCAACAGGGCCATAGCACAGATACGCAGTATTTT. It translates to CASSQQGHSTDTQYF. Recombination joined TRBV7-6 with TRBJ2-3; the D gene is possibly TRBD1, with 6 bases matching. Sequences SGHVS (CDR1) and FNYEAQ (CDR2) are obtained from the germline V gene. V and J are truncated by 5 bases and 0 bases respectively, leaving an intervening sequence of 12 bases. Including the terminal cysteine and phenylalanine, the CDR3 comprises 15 residues. Only the CDR3 portion is preserved as DNA: 45 bases, with reading frame beginning at the first base.